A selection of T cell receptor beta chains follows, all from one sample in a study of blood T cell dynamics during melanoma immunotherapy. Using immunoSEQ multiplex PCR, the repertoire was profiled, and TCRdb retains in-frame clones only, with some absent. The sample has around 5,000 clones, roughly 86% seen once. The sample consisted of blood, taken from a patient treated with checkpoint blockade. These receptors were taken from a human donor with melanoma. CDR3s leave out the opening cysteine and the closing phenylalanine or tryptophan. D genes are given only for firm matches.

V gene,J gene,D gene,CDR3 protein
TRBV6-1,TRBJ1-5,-,ASSGGGPSLNQPQH
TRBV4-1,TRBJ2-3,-,ASSQQAASTDTQY
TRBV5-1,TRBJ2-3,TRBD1,ASSSQGERTDTQY
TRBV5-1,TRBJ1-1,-,ASRSTENTEAF
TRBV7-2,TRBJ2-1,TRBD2,ASTRLAGAEYEQF
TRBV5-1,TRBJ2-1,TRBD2,ASSFRRLAEDHNEQF
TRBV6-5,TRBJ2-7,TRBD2,ASSPGTSGTYEQY
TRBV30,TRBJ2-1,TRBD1,AWSRQGRDNEQF
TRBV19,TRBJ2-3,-,ASSIGAHSTDTQY
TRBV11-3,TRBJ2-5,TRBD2,ASSLGLAGAQETQY
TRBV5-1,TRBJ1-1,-,ASRRGQTEAF
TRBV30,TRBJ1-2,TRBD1,AWSVRQGGGYT
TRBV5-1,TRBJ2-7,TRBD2,ASSRTSGRSYEQY
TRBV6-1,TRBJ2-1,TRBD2,ASSVTSGVNEQF
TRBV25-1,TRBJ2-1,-,ATSWRDVGGGEQF
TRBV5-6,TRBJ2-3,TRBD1,ASLFRDRGTDTQY
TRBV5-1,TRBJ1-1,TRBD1,ASSGTGRSEAF
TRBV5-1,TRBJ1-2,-,ASSLDGAVGYT
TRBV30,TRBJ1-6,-,AWSGSVRGARNSPLH
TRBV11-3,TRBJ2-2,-,ASSLGPTGELF
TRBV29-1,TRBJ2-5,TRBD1,SARDSLQETQY
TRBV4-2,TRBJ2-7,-,ASSQDQGSSYEQY
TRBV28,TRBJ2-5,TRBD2,ASSLGLAGETQY
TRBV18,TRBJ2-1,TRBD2,ASSPTYGGSPYNEQF
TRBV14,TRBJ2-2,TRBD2,ASSPGLAGVGRELF
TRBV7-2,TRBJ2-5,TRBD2,ASSPIWGTSPKTQY